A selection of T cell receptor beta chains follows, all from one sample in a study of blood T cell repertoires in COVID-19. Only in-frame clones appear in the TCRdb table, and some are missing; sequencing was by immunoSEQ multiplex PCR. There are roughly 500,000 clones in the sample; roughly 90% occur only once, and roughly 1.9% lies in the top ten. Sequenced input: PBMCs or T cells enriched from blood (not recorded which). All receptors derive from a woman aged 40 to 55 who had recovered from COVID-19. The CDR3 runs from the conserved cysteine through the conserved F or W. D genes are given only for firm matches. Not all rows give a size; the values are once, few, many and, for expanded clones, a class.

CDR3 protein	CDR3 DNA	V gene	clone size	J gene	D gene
CASRGQANQPQHF	TGCGCCAGCAGAGGACAGGCTAATCAGCCCCAGCATTTT	TRBV10-2	.	TRBJ1-5	TRBD1
CASSYTSSGARRDEQYF	TGTGCCAGCAGTTACACCTCTAGCGGGGCCAGACGGGACGAGCAGTACTTC	TRBV6-2/TRBV6-3	.	TRBJ2-7	TRBD2
CASSRQGSTGELFF	TGTGCCAGTAGTAGGCAGGGATCCACCGGGGAGCTGTTTTTT	TRBV19	.	TRBJ2-2	.
CASSSENTGELFF	TGCGCCAGCAGTAGCGAGAACACCGGGGAGCTGTTTTTT	TRBV5-1	.	TRBJ2-2	.
CASSYSGSAEAFF	TGTGCCAGCAGTTACTCGGGGAGCGCTGAAGCTTTCTTT	TRBV6-5	once	TRBJ1-1	.
CASSRGQPQHF	TGTGCCAGCAGTAGAGGCCAGCCCCAGCATTTT	TRBV6-5	.	TRBJ1-5	.
CASSPNQGISTEAFF	TGTGCCAGCTCACCGAATCAGGGGATCTCCACTGAAGCTTTCTTT	TRBV18	.	TRBJ1-1	.
CATSDFRSGQGPGYYGYTF	TGTGCCACCAGTGATTTTAGGTCCGGACAGGGACCGGGTTATTATGGCTACACCTTC	TRBV24-1	.	TRBJ1-2	TRBD1
CSVAGGNTEAFF	TGCAGCGTTGCAGGGGGGAACACTGAAGCTTTCTTT	TRBV29-1	.	TRBJ1-1	TRBD1
CASSRDLNTGELFF	TGTGCCAGCAGCAGGGACTTGAACACCGGGGAGCTGTTTTTT	TRBV7-2	.	TRBJ2-2	.
CAISSLAVKQFF	TGTGCCATCAGTTCTCTAGCGGTTAAGCAGTTCTTC	TRBV10-3	.	TRBJ2-1	TRBD2
CASSLGQGRTGELFF	TGTGCCAGCAGCTTAGGACAGGGGAGGACCGGGGAGCTGTTTTTT	TRBV11-3	.	TRBJ2-2	TRBD1
CASSRQGWNGYTF	TGTGCCAGCAGTCGACAGGGGTGGAATGGCTACACCTTC	TRBV27	.	TRBJ1-2	TRBD1
CASSPVEGANVLTF	TGTGCCAGCTCACCGGTGGAGGGGGCCAACGTCCTGACTTTC	TRBV18	.	TRBJ2-6	.
CASSAAGGYGYTF	TGTGCCAGCAGCGCGGCAGGGGGTTATGGCTACACCTTC	TRBV9	.	TRBJ1-2	TRBD1
CASSLAGDGYGYTF	TGTGCCAGCAGCTTAGCAGGGGATGGTTATGGCTACACCTTC	TRBV7-8	.	TRBJ1-2	.
CASSRTGGSGNTIYF	TGTGCCAGCAGCCGGACAGGGGGCAGTGGAAACACCATATATTTT	TRBV6-5	.	TRBJ1-3	TRBD1
CSVAKDRIGSEQYF	TGCAGCGTTGCAAAAGACAGAATCGGTTCCGAGCAGTACTTC	TRBV29-1	once	TRBJ2-7	.
CASSPGTSGRGLEQYF	TGTGCCAGCTCACCCGGGACTAGCGGGAGGGGACTCGAGCAGTACTTC	TRBV18	few	TRBJ2-7	TRBD2
CAISESGTAYEQYF	TGTGCCATCAGTGAGTCAGGGACAGCCTACGAGCAGTACTTC	TRBV10-3	.	TRBJ2-7	TRBD1
CASSQALTDGELFF	TGTGCCAGCAGCCAAGCCCTGACAGACGGGGAGCTGTTTTTT	TRBV14	.	TRBJ2-2	.
CASSPLSGELFF	TGTGCCAGTAGTCCACTATCCGGGGAGCTGTTTTTT	TRBV19	.	TRBJ2-2	.
CASRAGVYGYTF	TGTGCCAGTCGTGCGGGGGTGTATGGCTACACCTTC	TRBV19	.	TRBJ1-2	.
CASSSVTGYGTGELFF	TGTGCCAGCAGCTCGGTTACAGGTTACGGGACCGGGGAGCTGTTTTTT	TRBV7-9	once	TRBJ2-2	.
CASSVGGETQYF	TGTGCCAGCAGCGTGGGGGGAGAGACCCAGTACTTC	TRBV9	.	TRBJ2-5	.
CASSYSRQEPETEAFF	TGTGCCAGCAGTTACTCACGACAGGAGCCGGAGACTGAAGCTTTCTTT	TRBV6-2/TRBV6-3	.	TRBJ1-1	.
CASSLGGRNYGYTF	TGTGCCAGCAGCTTGGGGGGGCGGAACTATGGCTACACCTTC	TRBV5-8	.	TRBJ1-2	.
CASSDRGSVNTEAFF	TGTGCCAGCAGTGATAGGGGGTCGGTGAACACTGAAGCTTTCTTT	TRBV6-4	.	TRBJ1-1	.
CASSRTVNSNQPQHF	TGTGCCAGCTCCAGGACAGTGAATAGCAATCAGCCCCAGCATTTT	TRBV18	.	TRBJ1-5	.
CASSQEFSAGKYEQYF	TGTGCCAGCAGCCAAGAATTTAGTGCAGGGAAGTACGAGCAGTACTTC	TRBV3-1/TRBV3-2	.	TRBJ2-7	.
CASSLPGWRRDGYTF	TGTGCCAGCAGTTTACCTGGGTGGAGGCGGGATGGCTACACCTTC	TRBV7-2	.	TRBJ1-2	.
CATSTSQGRAGNTEAFF	TGTGCCACCAGCACGTCACAGGGGAGAGCAGGGAACACTGAAGCTTTCTTT	TRBV15	.	TRBJ1-1	TRBD1
CASSLVSGLPQETQYF	TGTGCCAGCAGCTTGGTTTCGGGACTACCACAAGAGACCCAGTACTTC	TRBV11-2	.	TRBJ2-5	TRBD2
CASSLDPGQPDRAFF	TGTGCCAGCAGCTTAGATCCAGGACAGCCGGATAGAGCTTTCTTT	TRBV11-2	.	TRBJ1-1	.
CASSLAPERGLEYF	TGTGCCAGCAGCTTAGCGCCGGAGCGGGGTTTGGAGTACTTC	TRBV7-2	.	TRBJ2-5	TRBD2
CASSREGTGTVRANVLTF	TGTGCCAGCAGCCGGGAGGGGACAGGGACTGTGCGGGCCAACGTCCTGACTTTC	TRBV11-2	.	TRBJ2-6	.
CASSQGTGTQETQYF	TGCGCCAGCAGCCAGGGGACAGGGACCCAAGAGACCCAGTACTTC	TRBV4-3	many	TRBJ2-5	TRBD1
CASSGPGWSYEQYF	TGTGCCAGCAGCGGACCAGGGTGGAGCTACGAGCAGTACTTC	TRBV9	.	TRBJ2-7	.
CASSLWQVDYTF	TGTGCCAGCAGTTTATGGCAGGTTGACTACACCTTC	TRBV12-3/TRBV12-4	.	TRBJ1-2	.
CASSPNGGGTNEKLFF	TGTGCCAGCAGCCCCAACGGGGGAGGGACTAATGAAAAACTGTTTTTT	TRBV7-2	few	TRBJ1-4	.
CSVILYTEAFF	TGCAGCGTTATTCTATACACTGAAGCTTTCTTT	TRBV29-1	.	TRBJ1-1	.
CASRASVTREDNEQFF	TGTGCCAGCAGAGCCTCGGTGACACGGGAGGACAATGAGCAGTTCTTC	TRBV13	.	TRBJ2-1	TRBD2
CASSLSLANNEQFF	TGTGCCAGCAGCTTAAGTTTAGCGAACAATGAGCAGTTCTTC	TRBV7-7	.	TRBJ2-1	.
CASSLLRQANNEKLFF	TGTGCCAGCAGCCTACTACGACAGGCAAATAATGAAAAACTGTTTTTT	TRBV7-9	.	TRBJ1-4	.